These 5 T cell receptor beta chains originate from one sample sequenced in a study of shared clonotypes between healthy human individuals. Sequencing was performed with immunoSEQ multiplex PCR; in TCRdb, only in-frame clones are kept and a portion is missing. The repertoire holds 950,000 to 1,300,000 clones, with about 80% as singletons. The sequencing sample was made of memory CD4+ T cells sorted from blood. Subset denoted: CD45RA-negative fraction. The receptors here all came from a man between 18 and 29 years old in good health.

The rearrangement joins TRBV18 to TRBJ2-7; perhaps TRBD2 as D (5 bases). V lost 0 bases and J 7 bases, leaving 13 bases between the germline ends. The germline V gene has CDR1 KGHSH and CDR2 LQKENI. The CDR3 has 14 residues. The CDR3, as DNA: TGTGCCAGCTCACCACCACCTGGACTGGCGGAGCAGTACTTC. Amino acids: CASSPPPGLAEQYF.

This clone has a handful of counts. Other nucleotide sequences from this sample produce the same CDR3. The CDR3 DNA sequence: TGTGCCAGCAGCTTGGCTCCGAACACTGAAGCTTTCTTT. Its protein product is CASSLAPNTEAFF. The chain couples TRBV5-5 to TRBJ1-1, with unresolved D. This CDR3 contains 13 residues. CDR1 and CDR2 (germline): SGHKS, YYEKEE (reference sequence). The ends were cut back, 0 bases at V and 1 base at J, with 4 bases in the middle.

J is TRBJ2-2 and V is TRBV9; TRBD1 aligns across 9 bases. The ends lost 4 bases at V and 1 base at J; junction bases unmatched: 5. Germline CDR1 is SGDLS and CDR2 is YYNGEE. The CDR3 contains 16 residues. The CDR3 sequence: CASSSQGALNTGELFF. CDR3 nucleotide sequence: TGTGCCAGCAGCTCACAGGGGGCTCTGAACACCGGGGAGCTGTTTTTT.

V is TRBV6-1 and J is TRBJ2-2, with D perhaps matching TRBD1 or TRBD2 (5 bases each). The CDR3 extends over 15 amino acids. The V gene's germline CDR1 is MNHNS and CDR2 SASEGT. V was shortened by 10 bases and J by 6 bases, with 21 bases between the two germline ends. The CDR3 DNA sequence: TGTGCCACCAATTCGGGACCAACAGGCGCCGGGGAGCTGTTTTTT. Residues: CATNSGPTGAGELFF.

This rearrangement joins TRBV30 to TRBJ1-1; weak D call: TRBD1 (5 bases). The V end lost 3 bases, the J end lost 5 bases, and 7 bases lay between the germline ends. Germline values: CDR1 GTSNPN, CDR2 SVGIG (reference sequence). This CDR3 is 11 amino acids long. The CDR3 region has the DNA TGTGCCTGGAGGCGGGGGACTGAAGCTTTCTTT. Residues: CAWRRGTEAFF.